A single sample is the source of the 26 T cell receptor beta chains below, sequenced in a study of shared clonotypes between healthy human individuals. The assay was immunoSEQ multiplex PCR, and TCRdb's table has in-frame clones only and misses some. The sample records hundreds of thousands of clones, 80% to 95% being singletons. CD45RO-negative CD8 cells positively selected for CCR7 made up the naive population, which excluded terminally differentiated effector memory CD45RA+ cells. The sequenced sample consisted of naive CD8+ T cells sorted from blood. The receptors originated from a man aged 25-45 years in good health.

CDR3 DNA sequence: TGTGCCAGCAGCCCGGAAGGGACAGGGGTCCAAGAGACCCAGTACTTC. It translates to CASSPEGTGVQETQYF. The rearrangement joins TRBV5-6 to TRBJ2-5; TRBD1 agrees at 10 bases. CDR1 and CDR2 (germline): SGHDT, YYEEEE. V dropped 4 bases and J dropped 1; count of bases not matched to a gene: 7. CDR3 length: 16 residues.

CDR3 nucleotide sequence: TGTGCCAGCAGCCCTCCTCTGGACAGGGGGACGGACACTGAAGCTTTCTTT. It is translated as CASSPPLDRGTDTEAFF. The V call is TRBV13, the J call TRBJ1-1, with 10 bases aligning to TRBD1. The CDR3 extends over 17 amino acids. Germline V gene data show CDR1 as PRHDT and CDR2 as FYEKMQ (reference sequence). The ends lost 5 bases at V and 3 bases at J; junction bases unmatched: 12.

This chain connects TRBV27 to TRBJ2-7, with 9 bases aligning to TRBD1. The germline CDR1 and CDR2 sequences are MNHEY and SMNVEV (reference sequence). The CDR3 contains 15 residues. V shed 2 bases, J shed 2 bases, and the junction held 4 bases outside the gene matches. The CDR3 loop reads CASSLVGQGTYEQYF. In DNA form, the CDR3 reads TGTGCCAGCAGTTTAGTGGGACAGGGAACCTACGAGCAGTACTTC.

The chain recombines TRBV7-9 with TRBJ1-5; D is undetermined. V lost 5 bases, J lost 8 bases, and 10 bases lay in between. This CDR3 is 12 amino acids long. Germline CDR1 is SEHNR and CDR2 is FQNEAQ (reference sequence). The DNA for the CDR3 is TGTGCCAGCAGCCCAGATGGGGAGCCCCAGCATTTT. It is translated as CASSPDGEPQHF.

The chain uses TRBV2 and TRBJ2-5, with a weak D call TRBD2 (6 bases). The CDR3 totals 16 residues. Germline V CDR1 and CDR2: SNHLY, FYNNEI. V was clipped by 8 bases and J by 1 base, with 20 bases between them. The CDR3 bases are TGTGCCAGCCTCCCCTATGGCGAGCGGGTCCAAGAGACCCAGTACTTC. Protein product: CASLPYGERVQETQYF.

This clone was seen once. The CDR3 sequence is CASSPSPGQGWGTDTQYF. CDR3 DNA: TGTGCCAGCAGCCCATCACCCGGACAGGGTTGGGGTACAGATACGCAGTATTTT. The V gene is TRBV11-2, the J gene TRBJ2-3; TRBD1 matches 8 bases. The V gene's germline CDR1 is SGHAT and CDR2 FQNNGV. CDR3 length: 18 amino acids. J lost 3 bases, V lost 5 bases, and 16 bases had no gene match. The whole variable domain, remainder taken from reference TRBV11-2 and TRBJ2-3, is EAGVAQSPRYKIIEKRQSVAFWCNPISGHATLYWYQQILGQGPKLLIQFQNNGVVDDSQLPKDRFSAERLKGVDSTLKIQPAKLEDSAVYLCASSPSPGQGWGTDTQYFGPGTRLTVL.

The genes are TRBV7-2 and TRBJ2-3; weak D call: TRBD1 (7 bases). This CDR3 is 12 amino acids long. Deletions cut 7 bases from V and 6 bases from J, with 11 bases between. Looked up from germline, CDR1 is SGHTA and CDR2 is FQGNSA. The CDR3 DNA reads as TGTGCCAGCACCCAGGGGGGTGATACGCAGTATTTT. Amino acid sequence: CASTQGGDTQYF.

V gene TRBV11-2 combines with J gene TRBJ1-4; unclear D gene. The CDR3 is 18 amino acids. Germline values: CDR1 SGHAT, CDR2 FQNNGV. The germline V and J ends were trimmed by 2 bases and 4 bases, with 20 bases remaining between them. CDR3 sequence (DNA): TGTGCCAGCAGCTTACGCGGCGGGGTGGGCAGCCTTAATGAAAAACTGTTTTTT. It codes for CASSLRGGVGSLNEKLFF. Drawing the rest from reference TRBV11-2 and TRBJ1-4, the complete variable domain is EAGVAQSPRYKIIEKRQSVAFWCNPISGHATLYWYQQILGQGPKLLIQFQNNGVVDDSQLPKDRFSAERLKGVDSTLKIQPAKLEDSAVYLCASSLRGGVGSLNEKLFFGSGTQLSVL.

V is TRBV27 and J is TRBJ2-7; D perhaps matches TRBD2 (5 bases). Trimming took off 4 bases at V and 9 bases at J, with 16 bases between the two ends. CDR1 and CDR2 (germline): MNHEY, SMNVEV (reference sequence). This CDR3 region has 13 residues. The DNA of the CDR3 is TGTGCCAGCAGTTCGGGATCCCTAAGGGCGCAGTACTTC. Translated, it gives CASSSGSLRAQYF.

This chain uses TRBV5-1 with TRBJ2-3; D might be TRBD1 or TRBD2, each matching 6 bases. Germline V CDR1 and CDR2: SGHRS, YFSETQ. The V end was cut by 2 bases, the J end by 5 bases, with 15 bases between. The CDR3 sequence is 15 residues long. CDR3 DNA sequence: TGCGCCAGCAGCTTTTCCGGGGGCGGTTTAGATACGCAGTATTTT. It codes for CASSFSGGGLDTQYF.

The chain employs TRBV11-2 and TRBJ2-7, with D possibly matching TRBD2 (7 bases). The CDR3 runs to 14 residues. V dropped 5 bases and J dropped 3 bases, with 14 bases sitting between them. Germline V gives CDR1 SGHAT, CDR2 FQNNGV. The CDR3 here is CASSPRGDNYEQYF. The CDR3 DNA reads as TGTGCCAGCAGCCCCCGGGGGGACAACTACGAGCAGTACTTC. The whole variable domain, filled in from reference TRBV11-2 and TRBJ2-7, reads EAGVAQSPRYKIIEKRQSVAFWCNPISGHATLYWYQQILGQGPKLLIQFQNNGVVDDSQLPKDRFSAERLKGVDSTLKIQPAKLEDSAVYLCASSPRGDNYEQYFGPGTRLTVT.

On this clone: The same CDR3 is also encoded by other DNA sequences in this sample. The chain's CDR3 is CASSLEGAAGELFF. DNA of the CDR3: TGCGCCAGCAGCTTGGAGGGGGCAGCTGGGGAGCTGTTTTTT. This rearrangement joins TRBV5-1 to TRBJ2-2, with TRBD1 matching 7 bases. The CDR3 is 14 residues long. CDR1 is SGHRS, CDR2 YFSETQ, per germline. Trimming took 0 bases from V and 8 from J; bases not matched to a gene: 4.

V is TRBV13 and J is TRBJ1-1; 7 positions match TRBD1. CDR1 and CDR2 from the germline V gene are PRHDT and FYEKMQ (reference sequence). With 2 bases clipped from V and 4 bases from J, the junction kept 7 bases outside the gene matches. The length of the CDR3 is 15 residues. CDR3 in amino acids: CASSLSGGLGTEAFF. In DNA, the CDR3 is TGTGCCAGCAGCTTATCAGGGGGATTGGGCACTGAAGCTTTCTTT.

The chain employs TRBV28 and TRBJ2-1; D remains unclear. This CDR3 is 15 amino acids long. Trimming took 2 bases from V and 6 from J, leaving 14 bases between them. Germline CDR1 is MDHEN and CDR2 is SYDVKM. The CDR3 is CASSLARRTSNEQFF. CDR3 bases: TGTGCCAGCAGTTTAGCCCGCCGGACGTCCAATGAGCAGTTCTTC.

The rearrangement joins TRBV19 to TRBJ2-5, with D maybe TRBD2 (7 bases). The CDR3 consists of 17 residues. CDR1 and CDR2 (germline): LNHDA, SQIVND (reference sequence). V lost 5 bases and J 5 bases, leaving 24 bases between the germline ends. CDR3 sequence reads: CASSPGNRGAVRETQYF. The DNA for the CDR3 is TGTGCCAGTAGTCCTGGTAATCGGGGGGCGGTTCGGGAGACCCAGTACTTC.

The chain couples TRBV10-1 to TRBJ2-7, with 7 bases identical to TRBD2. The CDR3 consists of 12 residues. From germline, CDR1 is WNHNN and CDR2 SYGVQD (reference sequence). Germline trimming cut 3 bases from V and 5 bases from J; bases unmatched to any gene: 1. CDR3 in DNA: TGCGCCAGCAGTGATAGCGGGCACGAGCAGTACTTC. Amino acids: CASSDSGHEQYF.

The chain couples TRBV7-7 to TRBJ2-3, with 7 bases lining up with TRBD2. Per germline, CDR1 SSHAT and CDR2 FNYEAQ (reference sequence). Trimming cost V 1 base and J 4 bases; bases outside gene matches: 8. This CDR3 is 16 amino acids long. Here the CDR3 DNA reads TGTGCCAGCAGCTTAGGCCCTCGCGGGAGCCCAGATACGCAGTATTTT. This encodes CASSLGPRGSPDTQYF.

The chain is built from TRBV27 and TRBJ1-5; D perhaps matches TRBD1 (6 bases). V was clipped by 4 bases and J by 2 bases, with 12 bases between them. Germline assignment: CDR1 MNHEY and CDR2 SMNVEV (reference sequence). The CDR3 is 15 residues long. The CDR3 protein is CASSSRGGRNQPQHF. CDR3 nucleotide sequence: TGTGCCAGCAGTTCCCGGGGGGGCCGCAATCAGCCCCAGCATTTT.

The genes are TRBV11-2 and TRBJ1-1; the D is unclear. V was pared by 3 bases and J by 0 bases, with 8 bases between. The CDR3 runs 14 residues. The germline V gene encodes CDR1 SGHAT and CDR2 FQNNGV. The CDR3 sequence: CASSLITVNTEAFF. The CDR3 DNA is TGTGCCAGCAGCTTGATTACAGTGAACACTGAAGCTTTCTTT.

In DNA, the CDR3 is TGTGCCAGCAGCTCAGCGGGGGGAGGCGGCTACACCTTC. As protein: CASSSAGGGGYTF. V usage is TRBV27 and J usage is TRBJ1-2; a weak D match, TRBD1 (5 bases). The germline gives CDR1 MNHEY, CDR2 SMNVEV (reference sequence). The CDR3 contains 13 residues. V shed 6 bases and J shed 8 bases, with 16 bases lying between them.

The chain couples TRBV30 to TRBJ2-7, with 7 bases that match TRBD1. V gave up 1 base and J gave up 4 bases; unmatched junction bases: 1. The CDR3 totals 12 residues. The germline V gene has CDR1 GTSNPN and CDR2 SVGIG (reference sequence). DNA for the CDR3: TGTGCCTGGAGTGGGGACAGATACGAGCAGTACTTC. Amino acid sequence: CAWSGDRYEQYF.

The gene calls are TRBV4-1 and TRBJ2-1; D is perhaps TRBD2 (6 bases). Trimming removed 0 bases at V and 4 bases at J, with 10 bases between. Looked up from germline, CDR1 is MGHRA and CDR2 is YSYEKL. The CDR3 is 15 residues long. CDR3 sequence: CASSQDGDSYNEQFF. CDR3 DNA sequence: TGCGCCAGCAGCCAAGATGGGGACTCTTACAATGAGCAGTTCTTC.

J is TRBJ2-7 and V is TRBV7-9; possible D gene TRBD2, 6 bases. From germline, CDR1 is SEHNR and CDR2 FQNEAQ (reference sequence). Trimming removed 5 bases at V and 0 bases at J, with 17 bases between. The length of the CDR3 is 16 residues. This CDR3 is CASSGSGGTSSYEQYF. CDR3 nucleotide sequence: TGTGCCAGCAGCGGAAGCGGCGGGACGAGCTCCTACGAGCAGTACTTC.

This chain links TRBV28 with TRBJ2-1; no clear D gene. The CDR3 has 12 amino acids. CDR1 and CDR2 (germline): MDHEN, SYDVKM. Trimming left V 2 bases short and J 8 bases short, with 7 bases between. The DNA for the CDR3 is TGTGCCAGCAGTTTAATGGTCTATGAGCAGTTCTTC. Its protein is CASSLMVYEQFF.

Here the CDR3 DNA reads TGTGCCAGCAGCCCCCATGGGGTTTTTGGGTTCTACAATGAGCAGTTCTTC. Translating it yields CASSPHGVFGFYNEQFF. J is TRBJ2-1 and V is TRBV14; D remains unclear. CDR3 length: 17 amino acids. The V gene's germline CDR1 is SGHDN and CDR2 FVKESK. Trimming removed 4 bases from V and 3 bases from J, with 19 bases in between.

As DNA, the CDR3 is TGCGCCAGCAGCTTGGCTTTAGGGCTAGCCCCCACAGATACGCAGTATTTT. Translated: CASSLALGLAPTDTQYF. The rearrangement links TRBV5-1 to TRBJ2-3; TRBD2 is a possible D gene (5 bases). Per the germline V gene, CDR1 is SGHRS and CDR2 is YFSETQ. There are 17 residues in the CDR3. V was shortened by 0 bases and J by 2 bases, with 16 bases between the two germline ends.